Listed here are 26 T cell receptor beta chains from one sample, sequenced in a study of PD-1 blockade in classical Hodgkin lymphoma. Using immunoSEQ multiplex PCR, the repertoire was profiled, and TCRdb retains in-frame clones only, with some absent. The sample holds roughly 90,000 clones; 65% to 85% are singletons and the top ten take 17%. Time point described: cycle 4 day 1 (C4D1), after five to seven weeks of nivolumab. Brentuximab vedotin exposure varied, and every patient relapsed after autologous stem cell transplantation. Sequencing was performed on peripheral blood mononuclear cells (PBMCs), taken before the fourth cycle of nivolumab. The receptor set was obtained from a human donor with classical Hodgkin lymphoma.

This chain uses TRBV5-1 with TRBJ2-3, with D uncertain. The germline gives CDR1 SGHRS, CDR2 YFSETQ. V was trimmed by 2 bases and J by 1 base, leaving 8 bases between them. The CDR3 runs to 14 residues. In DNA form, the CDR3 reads TGCGCCAGCAGCTTCCCTATCGGCACAGATACGCAGTATTTT. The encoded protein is CASSFPIGTDTQYF.

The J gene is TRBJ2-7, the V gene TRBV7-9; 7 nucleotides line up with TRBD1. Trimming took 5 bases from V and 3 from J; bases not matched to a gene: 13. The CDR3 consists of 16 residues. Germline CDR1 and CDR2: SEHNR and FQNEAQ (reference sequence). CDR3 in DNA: TGTGCCAGCAGCCCAAAAGGACAGGTACCTATCTACGAGCAGTACTTC. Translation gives CASSPKGQVPIYEQYF.

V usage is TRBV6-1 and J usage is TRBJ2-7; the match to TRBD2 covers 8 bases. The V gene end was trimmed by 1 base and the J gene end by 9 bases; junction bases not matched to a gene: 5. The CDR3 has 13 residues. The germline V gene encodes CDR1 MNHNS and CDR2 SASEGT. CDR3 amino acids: CASSEGVSGAQYF. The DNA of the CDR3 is TGTGCCAGCAGTGAAGGGGTTAGCGGGGCGCAGTACTTC.

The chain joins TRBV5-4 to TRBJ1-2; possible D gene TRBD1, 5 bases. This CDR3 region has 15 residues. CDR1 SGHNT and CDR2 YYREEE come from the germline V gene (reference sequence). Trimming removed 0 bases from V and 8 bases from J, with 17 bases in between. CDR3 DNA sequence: TGTGCCAGCAGCTTGGTGGGGAGGGGCCTTGGCGGCTACACCTTC. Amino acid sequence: CASSLVGRGLGGYTF.

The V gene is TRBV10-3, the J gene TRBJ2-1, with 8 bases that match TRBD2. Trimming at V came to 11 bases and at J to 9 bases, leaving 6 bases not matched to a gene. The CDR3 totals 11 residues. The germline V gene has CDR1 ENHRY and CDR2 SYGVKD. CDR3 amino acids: CASREGGEQFF. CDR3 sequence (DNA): TGTGCCTCACGGGAGGGCGGTGAGCAGTTCTTC.

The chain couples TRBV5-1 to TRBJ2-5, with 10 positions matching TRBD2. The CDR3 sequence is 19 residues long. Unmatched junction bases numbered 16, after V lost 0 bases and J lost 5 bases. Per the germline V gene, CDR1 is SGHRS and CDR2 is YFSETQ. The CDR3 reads CASSLVVGSGRFSGETQYF. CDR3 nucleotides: TGCGCCAGCAGCTTGGTTGTCGGTAGCGGGAGGTTTTCGGGGGAGACCCAGTACTTC.

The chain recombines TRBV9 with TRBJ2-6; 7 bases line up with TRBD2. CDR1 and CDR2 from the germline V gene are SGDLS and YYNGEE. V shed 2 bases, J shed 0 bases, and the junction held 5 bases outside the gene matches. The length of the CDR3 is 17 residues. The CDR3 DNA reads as TGTGCCAGCAGCGTTCGAGCGGGACTCTCTGGGGCCAACGTCCTGACTTTC. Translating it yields CASSVRAGLSGANVLTF.

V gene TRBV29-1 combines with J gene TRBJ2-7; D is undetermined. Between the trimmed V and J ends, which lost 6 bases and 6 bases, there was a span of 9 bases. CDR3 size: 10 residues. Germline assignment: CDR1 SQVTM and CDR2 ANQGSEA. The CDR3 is CSVGSFEQYF. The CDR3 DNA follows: TGCAGCGTCGGTAGTTTCGAGCAGTACTTC.

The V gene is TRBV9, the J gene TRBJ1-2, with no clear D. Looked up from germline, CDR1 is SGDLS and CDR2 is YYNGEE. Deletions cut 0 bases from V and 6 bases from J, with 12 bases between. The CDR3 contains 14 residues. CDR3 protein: CASSVASGNNGYTF. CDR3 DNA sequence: TGTGCCAGCAGCGTAGCGTCGGGGAATAATGGCTACACCTTC.

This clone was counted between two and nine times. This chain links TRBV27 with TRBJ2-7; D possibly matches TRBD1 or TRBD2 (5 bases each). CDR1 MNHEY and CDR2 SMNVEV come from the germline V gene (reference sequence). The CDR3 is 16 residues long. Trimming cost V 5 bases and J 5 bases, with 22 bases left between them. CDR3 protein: CASSLRPPGLRHEQYF. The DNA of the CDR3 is TGTGCCAGCAGTCTGAGGCCCCCGGGGCTAAGGCACGAGCAGTACTTC.

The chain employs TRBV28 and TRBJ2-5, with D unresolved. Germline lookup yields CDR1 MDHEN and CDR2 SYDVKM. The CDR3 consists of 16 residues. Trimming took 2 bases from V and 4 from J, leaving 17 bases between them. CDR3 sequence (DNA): TGTGCCAGCAGTTTAACGGGCCAAGAGAGGAGAGAGACCCAGTACTTC. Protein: CASSLTGQERRETQYF.

CDR3 loop: CASTSLGTSANEQFF. The DNA of the CDR3 is TGTGCCAGCACCTCCCTAGGGACTAGTGCAAATGAGCAGTTCTTC. The chain has TRBV5-5 and TRBJ2-1, with 8 bases aligning to TRBD2. Trimming took 6 bases from V and 7 from J; bases not matched to a gene: 12. This CDR3 has 15 amino acids. Germline lookup yields CDR1 SGHKS and CDR2 YYEKEE (reference sequence).

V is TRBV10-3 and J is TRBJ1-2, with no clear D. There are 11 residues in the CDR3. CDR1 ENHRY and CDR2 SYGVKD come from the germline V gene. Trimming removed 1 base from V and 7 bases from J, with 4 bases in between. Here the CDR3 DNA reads TGTGCCATCAGTGAGTTCGGTGGCTACACCTTC. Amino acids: CAISEFGGYTF.

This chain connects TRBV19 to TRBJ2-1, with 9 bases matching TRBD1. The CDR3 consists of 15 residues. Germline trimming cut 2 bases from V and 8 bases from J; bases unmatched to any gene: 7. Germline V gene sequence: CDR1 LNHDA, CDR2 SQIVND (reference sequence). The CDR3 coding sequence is TGTGCCAGTAGTATACCCACAGGGGGCATCCATGAGCAGTTCTTC. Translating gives CASSIPTGGIHEQFF.

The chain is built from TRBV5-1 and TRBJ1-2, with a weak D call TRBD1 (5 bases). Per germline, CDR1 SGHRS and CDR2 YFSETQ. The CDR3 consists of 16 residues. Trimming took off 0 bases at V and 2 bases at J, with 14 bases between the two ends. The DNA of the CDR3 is TGCGCCAGCAGCTTGGGTCTCGGGGGGAAGAACTATGGCTACACCTTC. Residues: CASSLGLGGKNYGYTF.

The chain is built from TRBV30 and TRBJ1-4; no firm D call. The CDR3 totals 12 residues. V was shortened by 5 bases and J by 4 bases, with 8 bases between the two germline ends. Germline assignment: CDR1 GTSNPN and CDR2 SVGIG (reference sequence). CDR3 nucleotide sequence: TGTGCCTGGGGCCGGGGTAATGAAAAACTGTTTTTT. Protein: CAWGRGNEKLFF.

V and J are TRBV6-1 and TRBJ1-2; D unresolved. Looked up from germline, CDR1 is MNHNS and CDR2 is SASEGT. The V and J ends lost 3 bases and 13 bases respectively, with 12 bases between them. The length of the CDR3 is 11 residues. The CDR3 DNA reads TGTGCCAGCAGTGATCACAGAGCCTCCACCTTC. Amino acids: CASSDHRASTF.

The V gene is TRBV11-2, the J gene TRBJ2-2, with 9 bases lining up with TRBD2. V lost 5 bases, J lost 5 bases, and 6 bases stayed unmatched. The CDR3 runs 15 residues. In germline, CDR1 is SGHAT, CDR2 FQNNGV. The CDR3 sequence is CASSPLTSGTGELFF. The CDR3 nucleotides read TGTGCCAGCAGCCCCCTCACTAGCGGGACCGGGGAGCTGTTTTTT.

In DNA, the CDR3 is TGTGCCAGCAGAGGACCTACCCTCTACGAGCAGTACTTC. Translated: CASRGPTLYEQYF. V and J are TRBV5-6 and TRBJ2-7; D not resolved. This CDR3 spans 13 amino acids. Germline V CDR1 and CDR2: SGHDT, YYEEEE. V was trimmed by 5 bases and J by 3 bases, leaving 12 bases between them. Based on the CDR3 plus reference TRBV5-6 and TRBJ2-7, the full variable domain is DAGVTQSPTHLIKTRGQQVTLRCSPKSGHDTVSWYQQALGQGPQFIFQYYEEEERQRGNFPDRFSGHQFPNYSSELNVNALLLGDSALYLCASRGPTLYEQYFGPGTRLTVT.

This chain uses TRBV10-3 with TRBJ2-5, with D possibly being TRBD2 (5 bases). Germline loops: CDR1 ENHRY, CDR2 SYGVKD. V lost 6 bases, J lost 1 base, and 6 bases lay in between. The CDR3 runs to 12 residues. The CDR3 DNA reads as TGTGCCATCAGGGACTCCCAAGAGACCCAGTACTTC. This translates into CAIRDSQETQYF.

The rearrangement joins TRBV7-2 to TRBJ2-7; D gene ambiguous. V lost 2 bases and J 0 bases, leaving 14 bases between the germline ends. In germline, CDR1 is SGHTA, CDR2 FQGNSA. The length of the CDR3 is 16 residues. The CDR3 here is CASSLSGRPNSYEQYF. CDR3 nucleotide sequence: TGTGCCAGCAGCTTATCCGGACGACCAAACTCCTACGAGCAGTACTTC.

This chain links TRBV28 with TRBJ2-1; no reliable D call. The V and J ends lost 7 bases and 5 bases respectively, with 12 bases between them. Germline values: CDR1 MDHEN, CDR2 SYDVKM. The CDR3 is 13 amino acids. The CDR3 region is CASKNFGNNEQFF. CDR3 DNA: TGTGCCAGCAAAAACTTCGGCAACAATGAGCAGTTCTTC.

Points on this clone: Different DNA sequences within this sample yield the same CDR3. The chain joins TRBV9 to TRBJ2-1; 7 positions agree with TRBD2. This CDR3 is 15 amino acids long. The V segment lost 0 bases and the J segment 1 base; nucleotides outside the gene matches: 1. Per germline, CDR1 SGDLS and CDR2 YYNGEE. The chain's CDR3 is CASSVAGGSYNEQFF. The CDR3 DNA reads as TGTGCCAGCAGCGTAGCGGGAGGTTCCTACAATGAGCAGTTCTTC.

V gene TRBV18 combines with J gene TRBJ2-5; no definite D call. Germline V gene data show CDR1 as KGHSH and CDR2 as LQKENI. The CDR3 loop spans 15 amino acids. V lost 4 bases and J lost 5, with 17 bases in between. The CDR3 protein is CASSLNRALEETQYF. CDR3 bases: TGTGCCAGCTCACTTAACCGGGCCCTGGAGGAGACCCAGTACTTC.

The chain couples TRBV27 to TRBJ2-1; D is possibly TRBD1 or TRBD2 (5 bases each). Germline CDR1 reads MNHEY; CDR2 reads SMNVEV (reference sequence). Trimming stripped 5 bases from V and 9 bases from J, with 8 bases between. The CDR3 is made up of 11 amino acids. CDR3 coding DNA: TGTGCCAGCAGTCCTGGGGGTGAGCAGTTCTTC. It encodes CASSPGGEQFF.

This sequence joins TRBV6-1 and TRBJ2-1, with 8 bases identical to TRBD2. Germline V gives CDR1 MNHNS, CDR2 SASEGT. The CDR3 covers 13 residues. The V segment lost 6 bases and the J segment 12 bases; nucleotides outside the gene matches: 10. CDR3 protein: CASRGLAGPTQFF. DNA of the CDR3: TGTGCCAGCAGAGGTTTAGCGGGACCGACGCAGTTCTTC.